This T cell receptor beta chain was captured in a study of T cell repertoires in cytomegalovirus infection. The CDR3 spans 16 residues. V shed 3 bases, J shed 3 bases, and the junction held 10 bases outside the gene matches. From germline, CDR1 is DFQATT and CDR2 SNEGSKA (reference sequence). Concerning this clonotype: Its antigen remains unidentified.

TCRdb analysed the reads with MiXCR anew, one entry per CDR3 protein. Of approximately 990,000 distinct CDR3 sequences listed, approximately 33% are singletons. This material consisted of cultured CD8+ T cells from PBMCs, taken from culture after CMV antigen stimulation. The chain uses TRBV20-1 and TRBJ2-2; TRBD1 matches 7 bases. The TCR comes from a human donor in good health (CMV status not recorded). Some clones in this sample may be carry-over from other donors' samples. CDR3 in amino acids: CSARRPVGGDTGELFF. The CDR3 nucleotides are TGCAGTGCTAGGAGACCGGTAGGGGGCGACACCGGGGAGCTGTTTTTT.